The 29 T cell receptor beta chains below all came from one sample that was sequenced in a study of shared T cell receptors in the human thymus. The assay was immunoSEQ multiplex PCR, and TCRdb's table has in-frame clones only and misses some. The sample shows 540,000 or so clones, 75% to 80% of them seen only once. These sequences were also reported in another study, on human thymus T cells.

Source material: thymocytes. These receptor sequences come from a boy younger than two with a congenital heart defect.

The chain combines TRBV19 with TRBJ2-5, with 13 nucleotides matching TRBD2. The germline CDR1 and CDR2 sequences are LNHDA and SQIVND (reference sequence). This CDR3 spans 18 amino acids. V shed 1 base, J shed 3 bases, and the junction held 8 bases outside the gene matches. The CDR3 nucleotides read TGTGCCAGTAGTATAGGGGCGGCCGGACTAGCGGGAGAAGAGACCCAGTACTTC. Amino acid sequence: CASSIGAAGLAGEETQYF.

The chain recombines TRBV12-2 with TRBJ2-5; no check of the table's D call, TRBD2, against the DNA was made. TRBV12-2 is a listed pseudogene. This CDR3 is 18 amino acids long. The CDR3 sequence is CASRLRVGQSESQETQYF. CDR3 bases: TGTGCAAGTCGCTTGAGGGTAGGGCAGTCGGAATCACAAGAGACCCAGTACTTC.

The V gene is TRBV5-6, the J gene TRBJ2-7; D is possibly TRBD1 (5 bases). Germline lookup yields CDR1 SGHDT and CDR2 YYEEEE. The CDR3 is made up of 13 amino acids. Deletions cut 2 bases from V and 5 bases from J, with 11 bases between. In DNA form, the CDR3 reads TGTGCCAGCAGCTTTGGGGCTAATGACGAGCAGTACTTC. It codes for CASSFGANDEQYF.

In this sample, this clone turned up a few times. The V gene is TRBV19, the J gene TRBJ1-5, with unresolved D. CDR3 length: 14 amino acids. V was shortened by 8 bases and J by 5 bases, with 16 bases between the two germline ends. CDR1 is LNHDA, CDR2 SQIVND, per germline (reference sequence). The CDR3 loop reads CASGGGTPYQPQHF. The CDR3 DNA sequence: TGTGCCAGTGGAGGAGGTACTCCCTATCAGCCCCAGCATTTT. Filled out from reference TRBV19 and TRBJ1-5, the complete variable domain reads DGGITQSPKYLFRKEGQNVTLSCEQNLNHDAMYWYRQDPGQGLRLIYYSQIVNDFQKGDIAEGYSVSREKKESFPLTVTSAQKNPTAFYLCASGGGTPYQPQHFGDGTRLSIL.

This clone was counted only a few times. The CDR3 DNA is TGCGCCAGCAGCCAGGGGGCTAGCGGGAGTAGGCACGAGCAGTACTTC. The encoded protein is CASSQGASGSRHEQYF. This chain uses TRBV4-3 with TRBJ2-7, with 10 bases aligning to TRBD2. The V and J ends lost 3 bases and 5 bases, in that order; junction bases with no gene match: 10. Germline assignment: CDR1 LGHNA and CDR2 YSLEER. The CDR3 has 16 residues.

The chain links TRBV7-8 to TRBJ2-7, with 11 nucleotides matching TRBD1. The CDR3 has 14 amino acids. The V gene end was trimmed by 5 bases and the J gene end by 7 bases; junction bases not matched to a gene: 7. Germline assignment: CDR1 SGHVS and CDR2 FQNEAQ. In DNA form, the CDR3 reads TGTGCCAGCAGCCGCGGGACAGGGGGGTGGGAGCAGTACTTC. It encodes CASSRGTGGWEQYF.

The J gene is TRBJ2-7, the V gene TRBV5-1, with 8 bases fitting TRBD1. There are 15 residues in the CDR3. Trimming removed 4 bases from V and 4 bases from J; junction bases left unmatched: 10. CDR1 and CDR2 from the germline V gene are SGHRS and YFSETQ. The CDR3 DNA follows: TGCGCCAGCAGCATAACAGGGGGTCACCCTTACGAGCAGTACTTC. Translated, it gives CASSITGGHPYEQYF.

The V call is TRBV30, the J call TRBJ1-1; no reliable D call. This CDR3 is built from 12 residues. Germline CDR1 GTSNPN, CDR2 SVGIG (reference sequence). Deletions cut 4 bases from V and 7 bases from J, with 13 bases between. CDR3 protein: CAWINQTSEAFF. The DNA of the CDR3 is TGTGCCTGGATCAACCAGACAAGTGAAGCTTTCTTT.

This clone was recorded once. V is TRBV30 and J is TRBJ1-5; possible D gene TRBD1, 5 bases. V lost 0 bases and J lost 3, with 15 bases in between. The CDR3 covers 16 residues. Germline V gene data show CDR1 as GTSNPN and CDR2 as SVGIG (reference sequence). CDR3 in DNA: TGTGCCTGGAGTGTACGAACAGGTCGTCTCAATCAGCCCCAGCATTTT. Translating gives CAWSVRTGRLNQPQHF.

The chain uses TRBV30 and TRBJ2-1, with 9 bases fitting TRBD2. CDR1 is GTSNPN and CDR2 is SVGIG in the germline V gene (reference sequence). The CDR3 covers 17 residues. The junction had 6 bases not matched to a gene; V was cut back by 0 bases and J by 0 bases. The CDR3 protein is CAWSVRLAVTSYNEQFF. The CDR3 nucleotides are TGTGCCTGGAGTGTACGACTAGCGGTAACCTCCTACAATGAGCAGTTCTTC.

The CDR3 sequence is CASSPSRAGANTQYF. DNA of the CDR3: TGCGCCAGCAGCCCCAGTCGGGCGGGCGCTAATACGCAGTATTTT. The chain has TRBV5-1 and TRBJ2-3, with TRBD2 as a possible D gene (5 bases). There are 15 residues in the CDR3. The germline V gene encodes CDR1 SGHRS and CDR2 YFSETQ. V lost 4 bases, J lost 7 bases, and 19 bases lay in between. Full variable domain (outside the CDR3, taken from reference TRBV5-1 and TRBJ2-3): KAGVTQTPRYLIKTRGQQVTLSCSPISGHRSVSWYQQTPGQGLQFLFEYFSETQRNKGNFPGRFSGRQFSNSRSEMNVSTLELGDSALYLCASSPSRAGANTQYFGPGTRLTVL.

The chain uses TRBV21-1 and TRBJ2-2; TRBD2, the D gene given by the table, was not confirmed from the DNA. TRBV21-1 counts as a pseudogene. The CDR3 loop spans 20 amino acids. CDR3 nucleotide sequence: TGTGCCAGCAGCTCCCACCGCTCGACTAGCGGGAAGGCGAAGGGCGGGGAGCTGTTTTTT. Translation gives CASSSHRSTSGKAKGGELFF.

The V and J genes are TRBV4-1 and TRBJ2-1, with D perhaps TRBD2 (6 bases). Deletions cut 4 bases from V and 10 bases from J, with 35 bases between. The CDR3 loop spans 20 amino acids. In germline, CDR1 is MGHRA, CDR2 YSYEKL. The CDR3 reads CASSPIDEGPTAEGGEEQFF. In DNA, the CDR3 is TGCGCCAGCAGCCCCATAGACGAGGGGCCCACCGCGGAGGGCGGGGAGGAGCAGTTCTTC.

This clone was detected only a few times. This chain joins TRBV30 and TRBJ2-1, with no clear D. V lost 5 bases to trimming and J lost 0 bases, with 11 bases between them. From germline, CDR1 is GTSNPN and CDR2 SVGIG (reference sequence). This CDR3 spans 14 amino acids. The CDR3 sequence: CAWGPGSSYNEQFF. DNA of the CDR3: TGTGCCTGGGGGCCAGGAAGCTCCTACAATGAGCAGTTCTTC.

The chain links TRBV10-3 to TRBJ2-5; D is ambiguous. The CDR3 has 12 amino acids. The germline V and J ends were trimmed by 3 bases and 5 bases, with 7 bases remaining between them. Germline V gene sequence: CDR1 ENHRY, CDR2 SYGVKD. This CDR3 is CAISDRFETQYF. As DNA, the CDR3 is TGTGCCATCAGTGACCGTTTTGAGACCCAGTACTTC.

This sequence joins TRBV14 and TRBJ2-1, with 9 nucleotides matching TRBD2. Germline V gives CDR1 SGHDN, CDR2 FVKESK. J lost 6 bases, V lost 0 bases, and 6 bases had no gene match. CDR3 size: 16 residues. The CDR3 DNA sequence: TGTGCCAGCAGCCAAGATAGTAGTAGCGGGGGCAATGAGCAGTTCTTC. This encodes CASSQDSSSGGNEQFF.

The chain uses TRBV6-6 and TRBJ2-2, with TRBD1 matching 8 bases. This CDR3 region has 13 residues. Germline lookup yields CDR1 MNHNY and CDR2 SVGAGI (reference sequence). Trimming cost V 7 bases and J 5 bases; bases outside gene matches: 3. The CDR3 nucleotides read TGTGCCAGCAATAACAGGGGGACCGGGGAGCTGTTTTTT. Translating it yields CASNNRGTGELFF.

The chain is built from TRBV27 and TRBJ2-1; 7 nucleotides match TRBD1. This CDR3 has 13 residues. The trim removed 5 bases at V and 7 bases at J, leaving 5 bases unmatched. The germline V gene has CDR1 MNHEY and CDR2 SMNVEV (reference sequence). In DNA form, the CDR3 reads TGTGCCAGCAGTGCCAGGGGGACGAATGAGCAGTTCTTC. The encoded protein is CASSARGTNEQFF.

CDR3 coding DNA: TGTGCCAGCAGTGAACCGTTAAGCGGGAGAATGGATACGCAGTATTTT. This sequence encodes CASSEPLSGRMDTQYF. The gene calls are TRBV25-1 and TRBJ2-3; TRBD2 matches at 8 bases. The J segment lost 6 bases and the V segment lost 2 bases, leaving 10 bases of the junction unmatched. Germline assignment: CDR1 MGHDK and CDR2 SYGVNS. The CDR3 is 16 residues long.

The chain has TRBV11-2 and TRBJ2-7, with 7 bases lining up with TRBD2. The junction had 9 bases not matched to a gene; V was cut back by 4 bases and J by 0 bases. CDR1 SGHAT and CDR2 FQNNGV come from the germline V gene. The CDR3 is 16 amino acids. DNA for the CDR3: TGTGCCAGCAGCTCCCGTAGCGGGTACACCTCCTACGAGCAGTACTTC. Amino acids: CASSSRSGYTSYEQYF.

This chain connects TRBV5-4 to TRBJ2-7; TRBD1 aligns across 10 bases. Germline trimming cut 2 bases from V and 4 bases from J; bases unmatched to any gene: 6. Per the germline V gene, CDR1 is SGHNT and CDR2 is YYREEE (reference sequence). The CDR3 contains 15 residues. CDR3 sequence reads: CASSLLTGGRYEQYF. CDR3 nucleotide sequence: TGTGCCAGCAGCTTATTGACAGGGGGCAGGTACGAGCAGTACTTC. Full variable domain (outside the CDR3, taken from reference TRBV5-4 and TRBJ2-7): ETGVTQSPTHLIKTRGQQVTLRCSSQSGHNTVSWYQQALGQGPQFIFQYYREEENGRGNFPPRFSGLQFPNYSSELNVNALELDDSALYLCASSLLTGGRYEQYFGPGTRLTVT.

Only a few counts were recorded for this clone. The DNA of the CDR3 is TGTGCCAGCAGTGACTCCAGCTATGGCTACACCTTC. It yields the protein CASSDSSYGYTF. The chain couples TRBV6-1 to TRBJ1-2; D gene ambiguous. The CDR3 sequence is 12 residues long. Trimming cost V 3 bases and J 4 bases, with 6 bases left between them. Germline loops: CDR1 MNHNS, CDR2 SASEGT.

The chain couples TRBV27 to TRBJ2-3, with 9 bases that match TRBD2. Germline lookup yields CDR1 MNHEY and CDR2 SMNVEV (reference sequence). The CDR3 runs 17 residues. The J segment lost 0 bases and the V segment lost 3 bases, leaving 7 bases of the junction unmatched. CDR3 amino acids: CASSFTFSGGSTDTQYF. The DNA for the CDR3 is TGTGCCAGCAGTTTCACATTTAGCGGGGGTAGCACAGATACGCAGTATTTT.

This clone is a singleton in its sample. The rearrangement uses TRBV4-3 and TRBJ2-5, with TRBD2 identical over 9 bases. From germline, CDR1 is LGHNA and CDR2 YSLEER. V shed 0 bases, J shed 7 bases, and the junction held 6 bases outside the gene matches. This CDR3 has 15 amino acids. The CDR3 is CASSQEERGAGTQYF. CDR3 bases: TGCGCCAGCAGCCAAGAAGAGCGGGGGGCGGGGACCCAGTACTTC.

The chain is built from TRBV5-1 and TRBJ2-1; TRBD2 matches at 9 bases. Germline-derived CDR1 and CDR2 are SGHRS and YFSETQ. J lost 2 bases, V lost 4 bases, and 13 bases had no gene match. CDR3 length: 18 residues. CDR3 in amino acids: CASSPDMVLAGTYNEQFF. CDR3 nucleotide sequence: TGCGCCAGCAGCCCAGACATGGTCCTAGCGGGGACCTACAATGAGCAGTTCTTC.

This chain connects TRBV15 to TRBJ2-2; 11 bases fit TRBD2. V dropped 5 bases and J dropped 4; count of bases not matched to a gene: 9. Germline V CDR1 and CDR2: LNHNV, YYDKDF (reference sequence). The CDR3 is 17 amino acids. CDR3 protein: CATSPRRLAGPTGELFF. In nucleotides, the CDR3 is TGTGCCACCAGCCCCCGCCGACTAGCGGGACCCACCGGGGAGCTGTTTTTT.

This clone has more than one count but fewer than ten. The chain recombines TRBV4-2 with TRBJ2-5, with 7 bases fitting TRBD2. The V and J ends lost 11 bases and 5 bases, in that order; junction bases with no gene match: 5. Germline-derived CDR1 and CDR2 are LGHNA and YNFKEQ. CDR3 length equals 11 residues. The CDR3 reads CAAGVGETQYF. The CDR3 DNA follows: TGTGCCGCGGGGGTTGGGGAGACCCAGTACTTC.

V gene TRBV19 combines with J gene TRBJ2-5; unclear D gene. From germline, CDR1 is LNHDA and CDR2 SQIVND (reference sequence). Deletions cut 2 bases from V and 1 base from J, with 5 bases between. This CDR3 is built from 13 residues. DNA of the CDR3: TGTGCCAGTAGTATACGGTTCCAAGAGACCCAGTACTTC. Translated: CASSIRFQETQYF. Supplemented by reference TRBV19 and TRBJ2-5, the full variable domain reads DGGITQSPKYLFRKEGQNVTLSCEQNLNHDAMYWYRQDPGQGLRLIYYSQIVNDFQKGDIAEGYSVSREKKESFPLTVTSAQKNPTAFYLCASSIRFQETQYFGPGTRLLVL.

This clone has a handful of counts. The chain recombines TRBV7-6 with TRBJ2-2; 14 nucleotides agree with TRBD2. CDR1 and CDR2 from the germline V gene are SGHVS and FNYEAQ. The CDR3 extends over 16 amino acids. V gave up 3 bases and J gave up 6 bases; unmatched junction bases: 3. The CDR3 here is CASSFATSGRAGELFF. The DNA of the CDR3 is TGTGCCAGCAGCTTTGCGACTAGCGGGAGGGCCGGGGAGCTGTTTTTT.